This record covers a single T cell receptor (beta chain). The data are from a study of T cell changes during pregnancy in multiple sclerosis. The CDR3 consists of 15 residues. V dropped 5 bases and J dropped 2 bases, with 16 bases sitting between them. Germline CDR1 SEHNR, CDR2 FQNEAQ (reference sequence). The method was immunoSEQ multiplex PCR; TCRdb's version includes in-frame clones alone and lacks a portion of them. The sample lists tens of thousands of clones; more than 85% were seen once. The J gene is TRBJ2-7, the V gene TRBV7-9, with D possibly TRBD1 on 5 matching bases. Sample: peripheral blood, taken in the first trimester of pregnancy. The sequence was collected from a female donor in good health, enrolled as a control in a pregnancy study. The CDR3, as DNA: TGTGCCAGCAGCCCAGGGTCCTCCACAGCCTACGAGCAGTACTTC. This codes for CASSPGSSTAYEQYF.